Listed here are 7 T cell receptor beta chains from one sample, sequenced in a study of tumor-infiltrating lymphocytes in primary liver carcinoma. For each extraction, RNA and DNA were obtained together from around 18-30 mg of unsorted bulk tissue. Researchers generated TCR beta cDNA from around 0.55 ug of total RNA, relying on a constant-region primer. ARM-PCR, slightly modified, supplied the TCR beta libraries through three nested multiplex PCR rounds. The first two PCR rounds used TRBV1-TRBV30 primers with a Cbeta primer, around 10 cycles each. TCRdb independently ran MiXCR on the multiplex PCR reads; one entry per CDR3 protein. This sample carries around 120,000 distinct CDR3 sequences, approximately 70% of them seen once, and the ten largest clones take roughly a tenth. The sequencing input was liver tumor tissue from sampling region 1. Subset of the sample: tumor region T1, superior pole. Every receptor here comes from a woman aged 55-70 years with primary liver carcinoma and hepatitis B virus infection.

Of note for this clonotype: This may be a read error, as it is one base from a much larger clone. The chain couples TRBV29-1 to TRBJ2-5; D possibly corresponds to TRBD2 (5 bases). Trimming took 8 bases from V and 5 from J, leaving 15 bases between them. The CDR3 extends over 12 amino acids. Germline CDR1 is SQVTM and CDR2 is ANQGSEA. For the CDR3, the DNA is TGCAGCATTGGAGGACCCGGGGAGACCCAGTACTTC. Translated, it gives CSIGGPGETQYF.

This clonotype showed up many times. V and J are TRBV5-4 and TRBJ1-1, with D possibly TRBD1 on 5 matching bases. The V gene lost 3 bases and the J gene lost 5 bases, with 8 bases spanning the gap. This CDR3 is 12 amino acids long. CDR1 and CDR2 from the germline V gene are SGHNT and YYREEE (reference sequence). Written as DNA, the CDR3 is TGTGCCAGCAGCTCCAGGGATACTGAAGCTTTCTTT. The encoded protein is CASSSRDTEAFF.

Concerning this clonotype: A clone one base away is much larger, so this may be a read error. The chain couples TRBV6-1 to TRBJ2-1; 8 bases are a match to TRBD2. The V gene end was trimmed by 3 bases and the J gene end by 5 bases; junction bases not matched to a gene: 9. This CDR3 has 16 residues. Looked up from germline, CDR1 is MNHNS and CDR2 is SASEGT. CDR3 protein: CASSDLGRANHNEQFF. The CDR3 DNA follows: TGTGCCAGCAGTGACCTCGGGAGGGCCAATCACAATGAGCAGTTCTTC.

This clonotype was seen just once. A much more abundant neighbour one base away suggests this may be a read error. This chain joins TRBV12-3 or TRBV12-4 and TRBJ1-4, with D perhaps matching TRBD1 (6 bases). Trimming shortened V by 1 base and J by 7 bases, and 16 bases separated the two germline ends. This CDR3 has 16 amino acids. CDR3 DNA sequence: TGTGCCAGCAGTTTAGAGAACCAGGGGAGTGGTGAAAAACTGTTTTTT. Translation gives CASSLENQGSGEKLFF.

The chain recombines TRBV28 with TRBJ1-6, with unresolved D. V was clipped by 7 bases and J by 10 bases, with 11 bases between them. CDR3 length equals 12 residues. Germline loops: CDR1 MDHEN, CDR2 SYDVKM. CDR3 sequence reads: CASKVTTSPLHF. The CDR3, as DNA: TGTGCCAGCAAGGTGACCACCTCACCCCTCCACTTT.

Of note for this clonotype: In this CDR3 the conserved last residue, phenylalanine or tryptophan, is missing, so a read error is likely. J is TRBJ2-1 and V is TRBV28; D uncertain. CDR1 and CDR2 (germline): MDHEN, SYDVKM. V gave up 3 bases and J gave up 8 bases, with 5 bases separating them. The CDR3 spans 11 residues. The CDR3 nucleotides are TGTGCCAGCAGTTTGCCCCATGAGCAGTTCCCC. Amino acid sequence: CASSLPHEQFP.

This clonotype was seen more than once but under ten times. In DNA form, the CDR3 reads TGTGCCAGCAGCCAAGATCTCATTGGTACGCAGTATTTT. Translation gives CASSQDLIGTQYF. The rearrangement joins TRBV14 to TRBJ2-3; the D is unclear. V was cut by 0 bases and J by 8 bases, with 9 bases left in between. The CDR3 totals 13 residues. Germline assignment: CDR1 SGHDN and CDR2 FVKESK.